This T cell receptor (beta chain) was documented in a study of regulatory T cells in long-lasting Graves disease. Study-level information: Over 5 years of antithyroid drugs plus positive TSH receptor antibodies defined persistent Graves' disease. Study conclusions and caveats: New patients shared fewer public clonotypes (more than 850) than persistent patients did (roughly 2,700). Patients whose Graves' disease persisted exhibited lower TCR diversity than those newly diagnosed. Sampling was limited to peripheral blood rather than thyroid tissue.

The sample's time point: persistent/refractory GD, antithyroid drugs over 5 years with positive TRAb. The authors made the TCR library using RNA they extracted from PBMCs. Libraries of TCR beta came from iRepertoire HTBI primers plus Arm-PCR of CDR3 regions. Via MiXCR, TCRdb re-called the multiplex PCR reads, giving one row per CDR3 protein. The data show 500,000 to 800,000 distinct CDR3 sequences, roughly 30% seen once. The table lists this clonotype with a few counts. Its antigen is unidentified. Trimming left V 0 bases short and J 7 bases short, with 7 bases between. Germline V gene sequence: CDR1 LGHDT, CDR2 YNNKEL (reference sequence). CDR3 length: 13 amino acids.

The sequencing used peripheral blood mononuclear cells (PBMCs), collected when the disease was refractory, from a patient treated with antithyroid drugs. The sequence was obtained from a female donor with Graves disease. The chain has TRBV3-1 and TRBJ2-4; no definite D call. The DNA of the CDR3 is TGTGCCAGCAGCCAAGATTTGAGGAACATTCAGTACTTC. This codes for CASSQDLRNIQYF.